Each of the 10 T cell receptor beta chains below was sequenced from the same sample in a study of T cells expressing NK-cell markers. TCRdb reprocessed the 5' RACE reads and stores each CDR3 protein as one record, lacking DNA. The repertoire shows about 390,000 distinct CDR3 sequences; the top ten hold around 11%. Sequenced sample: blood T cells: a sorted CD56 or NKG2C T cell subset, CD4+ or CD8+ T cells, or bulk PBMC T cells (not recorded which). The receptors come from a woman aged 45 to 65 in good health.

The CDR3 is CAISASGGTYEQYF. The V gene is TRBV10-3, the J gene TRBJ2-7; TCRdb reports TRBD2, a call that lacks DNA to check it against. Germline assignment: CDR1 ENHRY and CDR2 SYGVKD. The CDR3 runs 14 residues.

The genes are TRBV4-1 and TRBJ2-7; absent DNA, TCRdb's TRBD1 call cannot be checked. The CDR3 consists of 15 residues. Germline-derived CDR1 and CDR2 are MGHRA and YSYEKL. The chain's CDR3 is CASSQDAGQGYEQYF.

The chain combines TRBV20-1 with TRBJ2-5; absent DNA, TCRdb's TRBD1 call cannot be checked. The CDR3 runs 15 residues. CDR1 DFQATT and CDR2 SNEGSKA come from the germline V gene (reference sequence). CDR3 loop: CSAPIRRGRQETQYF.

CDR3 amino acids: CASSRRASGVQETQYF. This chain uses TRBV7-6 with TRBJ2-5; TCRdb reports TRBD2, a call that lacks DNA to check it against. Germline CDR1 and CDR2: SGHVS and FNYEAQ. The CDR3 is 16 amino acids.

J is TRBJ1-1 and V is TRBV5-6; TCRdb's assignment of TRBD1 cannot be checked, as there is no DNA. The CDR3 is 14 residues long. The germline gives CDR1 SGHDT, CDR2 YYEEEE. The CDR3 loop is CASSLLERDTEAFF.

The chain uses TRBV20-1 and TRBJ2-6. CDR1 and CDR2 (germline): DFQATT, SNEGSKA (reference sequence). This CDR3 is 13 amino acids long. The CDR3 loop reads CSARVGSANVLTF.

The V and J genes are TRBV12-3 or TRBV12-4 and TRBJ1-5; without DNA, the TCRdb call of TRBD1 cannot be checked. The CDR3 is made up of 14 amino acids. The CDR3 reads CASSLFTGRGPQHF.

CDR3 sequence reads: CATSRELGDRVETQYF. J is TRBJ2-5 and V is TRBV15; TCRdb returns TRBD1, unconfirmable since there is no DNA. CDR1 is LNHNV, CDR2 YYDKDF, per germline (reference sequence). CDR3 length: 16 amino acids. The full variable domain, in which reference TRBV15 and TRBJ2-5 provide the parts outside the CDR3, is DAMVIQNPRYQVTQFGKPVTLSCSQTLNHNVMYWYQQKSSQAPKLLFHYYDKDFNNEADTPDNFQSRRPNTSFCFLDIRSPGLGDTAMYLCATSRELGDRVETQYFGPGTRLLVL.

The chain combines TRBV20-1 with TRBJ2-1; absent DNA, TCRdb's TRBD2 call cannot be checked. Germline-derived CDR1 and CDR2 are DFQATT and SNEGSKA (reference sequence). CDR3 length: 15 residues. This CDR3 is CSAGSARGHTNEQFF.

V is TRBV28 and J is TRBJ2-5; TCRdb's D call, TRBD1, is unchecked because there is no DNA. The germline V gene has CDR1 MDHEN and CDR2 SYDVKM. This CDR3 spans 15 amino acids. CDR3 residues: CASSTGTGGTETQYF. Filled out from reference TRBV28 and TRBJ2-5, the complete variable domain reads DVKVTQSSRYLVKRTGEKVFLECVQDMDHENMFWYRQDPGLGLRLIYFSYDVKMKEKGDIPEGYSVSREKKERFSLILESASTNQTSMYLCASSTGTGGTETQYFGPGTRLLVL.